This TCR beta chain was identified in a study of T-cell reconstitution after alpha-beta-depleted transplantation in children. Study-wide findings and caveats: Surviving recipient T cells and intrathymic progenitors accounted for some patients' high TCRbeta diversity at day 60. At one year after transplant, newly produced T cells mostly accounted for T-cell counts and diversity. In patients about two months after transplant, alpha-beta T cells reportedly arose from several hundred expanded graft clones.

Concerning this clonotype: Its target is unknown.

The TCRbeta library incorporated unique molecular identifiers. TCRdb ran MiXCR on the PCR reads and lists one entry per CDR3 protein. The table includes roughly 400,000 distinct CDR3 sequences, roughly 44% detected once. There are 14 residues in the CDR3. CDR1 is DFQATT, CDR2 SNEGSKA, per germline (reference sequence). Trimming shortened V by 3 bases and J by 5 bases, and 17 bases separated the two germline ends. The sequence was obtained from a girl aged 2-10 years with aplastic anemia, due to receive a stem cell transplant. The sample here was PBMCs, taken before TCRalphabeta/CD19-depleted stem cell transplant. V usage is TRBV20-1 and J usage is TRBJ2-7; tentatively, D is TRBD1 or TRBD2 (7 bases each). The CDR3 nucleotides are TGCAGTGCTAGGGGAGGGGGCCCCAGGGACGAGCAGTACTTC. Translation: CSARGGGPRDEQYF.